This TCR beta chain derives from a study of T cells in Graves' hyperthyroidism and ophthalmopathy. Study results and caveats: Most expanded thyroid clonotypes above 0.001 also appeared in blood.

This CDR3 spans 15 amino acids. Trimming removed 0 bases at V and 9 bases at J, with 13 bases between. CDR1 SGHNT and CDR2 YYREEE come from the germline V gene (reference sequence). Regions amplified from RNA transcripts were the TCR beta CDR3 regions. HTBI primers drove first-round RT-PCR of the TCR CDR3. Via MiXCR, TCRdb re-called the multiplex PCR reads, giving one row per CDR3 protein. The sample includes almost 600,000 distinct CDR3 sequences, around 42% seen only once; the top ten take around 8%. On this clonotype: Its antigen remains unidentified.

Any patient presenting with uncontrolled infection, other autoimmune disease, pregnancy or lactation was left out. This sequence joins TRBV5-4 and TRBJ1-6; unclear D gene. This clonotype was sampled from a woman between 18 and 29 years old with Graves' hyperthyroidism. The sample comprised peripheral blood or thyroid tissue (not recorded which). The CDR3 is CASSLGTDWASPLHF. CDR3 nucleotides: TGTGCCAGCAGCTTGGGGACCGATTGGGCTTCACCCCTCCACTTT.